This T cell receptor beta chain appears in the sequencing data of a study of blood T cell repertoires in COVID-19. In the study overall: Acute and convalescent COVID-19 samples came from the United States, Italy and Spain.

While infection was still active, Seattle patients were enrolled and then followed longitudinally. Per the study methods: Scientists estimated how many nucleated cells there were by amplifying reference gene primers. Only in-frame clones appear in the TCRdb table, and some are missing; sequencing was by immunoSEQ multiplex PCR. That table gives V, J and clone size, and the DNA gave D and trimming. The repertoire holds a few hundred thousand clones, with 85% as singletons. CDR1 is SGHRS, CDR2 YFSETQ, per germline. The CDR3 totals 18 residues. The ends lost 5 bases at V and 7 bases at J; junction bases unmatched: 14.

The sequence came from a woman aged 70-85 years with COVID-19, enrolled during active disease. The rearrangement uses TRBV5-1 and TRBJ2-2; 13 bases align to TRBD2. Specimen: peripheral blood. The CDR3: CASRNEGGTSGKIGELFF. DNA of the CDR3: TGCGCCAGCAGAAATGAAGGGGGGACTAGCGGGAAGATCGGGGAGCTGTTTTTT.